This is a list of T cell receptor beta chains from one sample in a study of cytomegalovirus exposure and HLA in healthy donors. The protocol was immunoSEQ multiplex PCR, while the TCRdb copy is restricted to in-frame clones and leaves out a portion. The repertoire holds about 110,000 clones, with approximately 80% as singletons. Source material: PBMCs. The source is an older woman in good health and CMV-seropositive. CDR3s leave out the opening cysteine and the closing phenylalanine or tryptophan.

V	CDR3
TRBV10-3	AISGGSTDTQY
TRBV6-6	ASSIDRAPSYGYT
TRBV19	ASIMRPGQRPEAF
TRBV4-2	ASSQDAGLAGGRGKNIQY
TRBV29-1	SVGQADGYT
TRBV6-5	ASSYSEVLTYNEQF
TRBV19	ASSRGTGAYGYT
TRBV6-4	ASSEGTTYEQY
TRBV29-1	SVVTGGSGYT
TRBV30	AWSGRRQETQY
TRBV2	ASSALAGGVGQPQH
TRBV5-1	ASSFLYAFDEQF
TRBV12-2	ASRQPRRGIRTDTQY
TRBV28	ASSFLWTGGNTDTQY
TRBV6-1	ASSKTGGTYEQY
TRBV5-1	ASSLVPGPAGYGYT
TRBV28	ASSPSFGQGASARLYNEQF
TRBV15	ATSVANSYNEQF
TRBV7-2	ASSLATGPGWPQH
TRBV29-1	SVRQGAGYT
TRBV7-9	ASSQGTRRTSGGETQY
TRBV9	ASSVGLSSYNEQF
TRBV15	ATSRVQGGEQF
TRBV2	ASGTWASRTAK
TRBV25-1	ASTRGLAGEFLTNEQF
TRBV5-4	ASSRLAINTGELF
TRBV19	ASSSWTGGYGYT
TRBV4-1	ASSLSGTGGAANEKLF
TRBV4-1	ASSQDRQRTTSKRNTEAF
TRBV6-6	ASSDSGSSYNEQF
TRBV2	ASSEGQGASDTQY
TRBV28	ASSFLAGVPNEQF
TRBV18	ASSLGLYEQY
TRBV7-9	ASSPLAGGRIDTQY
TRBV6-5	ASSYSGTSYNEQF
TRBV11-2	ASSYTTGITEAF
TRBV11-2	ASSSPRQGANYGYT
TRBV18	ASSPPGGLPEAF
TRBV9	ASSSELATNEKLF
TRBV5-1	ASSSYYEQY
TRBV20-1	SARGSAEAF
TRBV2	ASTDTSSYGYT
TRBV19	ASSWTGPYGYT